This T cell receptor (beta chain) stems from a study of cytomegalovirus exposure and HLA in healthy donors. V was shortened by 0 bases and J by 1 base, with 13 bases between the two germline ends. This CDR3 spans 17 amino acids. Germline CDR1 is SGHAT and CDR2 is FQNNGV. The study ran its PCR with 60 Vbeta and 13 Jbeta primers. The data were produced by immunoSEQ multiplex PCR, yet TCRdb's version contains in-frame clones alone and is incomplete. The sample includes 150,000 to 200,000 clones, 70% to 80% of them seen just once. Study-wide results and limits: For TCR beta chains, V- and J-gene trimming was later linked to a missense DCLRE1C variant. Cytomegalovirus-associated status was assigned to about 150 TCR beta chains. Accurate prediction of most subjects' HLA-A and HLA-B alleles from TCR beta sequences was reported.

Concerning this clone itself: The antigen is not known.

The specimen was PBMCs. V gene TRBV11-2 combines with J gene TRBJ1-5; D remains unclear. This sequence was found in a woman aged 25 to 39 in good health and CMV-seropositive. CDR3 protein: CASSLDYGGSSNQPQHF. CDR3 coding DNA: TGTGCCAGCAGCTTAGATTACGGCGGATCGAGCAATCAGCCCCAGCATTTT.